Listed below are T cell receptor beta chains from one sample, sequenced in a study of regulatory T cells in long-lasting Graves disease. TCRdb called the multiplex PCR reads again in MiXCR, with one record for every CDR3 protein. Among a few hundred thousand distinct CDR3 sequences listed, 23% were seen once. Sequencing was performed on peripheral blood mononuclear cells (PBMCs), taken when the disease was refractory, from a patient treated with antithyroid drugs. The receptors shown here come from a woman in her forties with Graves disease. Each CDR3 is given with its conserved first and last residue. The order of the fields is CDR3 length, V gene, clone size, D gene, J gene, CDR3 DNA, CDR3 protein. The D gene is left open where the match is weak. Expanded clones get a size class; other rows say once, few or many, or leave the size out.

15	TRBV7-3	many	TRBD2	TRBJ2-1	TGTGCCAGCAGCCCCGGACTAGCCCCCCCCTCGGAGCAGTTCTTC	CASSPGLAPPSEQFF
13	TRBV5-1	NA	TRBD1	TRBJ2-3	TGCGCCAGCAGCCGGACAGGGTCGGGTACGCAGTATTTT	CASSRTGSGTQYF
13	TRBV7-2	few	NA	TRBJ1-1	TGTGCCAGCAGCGCTGCTTGGGGCACTGAAGCTTTCTTT	CASSAAWGTEAFF
16	TRBV20-1	many	NA	TRBJ2-2	TGCAGTGCTAGGGTACCCTCAGCCGGGGACACCGGGGAGCTGTTTTTT	CSARVPSAGDTGELFF
14	TRBV10-3	many	NA	TRBJ2-7	TGTGCCATCAGTGAAACAGGGAGCTCCTACGAGCAGTACTTC	CAISETGSSYEQYF
10	TRBV11-2	many	NA	TRBJ2-5	TGTGCCACATCCGGCGAGACCCAGTACTTC	CATSGETQYF
13	TRBV10-2	NA	TRBD1	TRBJ1-6	TGCGCCAGCACCGACAGGGGGCATTCACCCCTCCACTTT	CASTDRGHSPLHF
14	TRBV27	many	NA	TRBJ1-5	TGTGCCAGCAGCATTTCAGACGACAGTCAGCCCCAGCATTTT	CASSISDDSQPQHF
17	TRBV30	NA	NA	TRBJ2-7	TGTGCCTGGACCGGAGCATCCGGGGGACCGCGAACCTACGAGCAGTACTTC	CAWTGASGGPRTYEQYF
16	TRBV12-3/TRBV12-4	NA	TRBD1	TRBJ1-2	TGTGCCAGCAGACACCAAGAGACAGGGGCCGGTTATGGCTACACCTTC	CASRHQETGAGYGYTF
14	TRBV6-5	many	NA	TRBJ1-4	TGTGCCAGCAGTTACCCACAGGAGGGGGAAAAACTGTTTTTT	CASSYPQEGEKLFF
14	TRBV28	NA	NA	TRBJ2-1	TGTGCCAGCAGTTTTTCTCGGGCGTTCGGCGAGCAGTTCTTC	CASSFSRAFGEQFF
14	TRBV20-1	NA	TRBD2	TRBJ2-5	TGCAGTGCCTTTAGCGGGACACTCCAAGAGACCCAGTACTTC	CSAFSGTLQETQYF
15	TRBV7-6	few	NA	TRBJ2-7	TGTGCCAGCAGCTTAGCTCTCGGGGGAGCCTACGAGCAGTACTTC	CASSLALGGAYEQYF
16	TRBV5-1	few	NA	TRBJ2-5	TGCGCCAGCAGCTTCCTTCCCTTCTTGGGGAAAGAGACCCAGTACTTC	CASSFLPFLGKETQYF
14	TRBV5-1	NA	NA	TRBJ2-5	TGCGCCAGCAGTTACGGACGGGGTCAAGAGACCCAGTACTTC	CASSYGRGQETQYF
14	TRBV27	many	TRBD1	TRBJ2-7	TGTGCCAGCAGTAGACAGGGTATCCCCTACGAGCAGTACTTC	CASSRQGIPYEQYF
11	TRBV29-1	many	NA	TRBJ1-1	TGCAGCGTTGGGTCCGGGGCTGAAGCTTTCTTT	CSVGSGAEAFF
16	TRBV25-1	NA	NA	TRBJ1-6	TGTGCCAGCAGTGCCCGGGGCAGGGATCGGTATTCACCCCTCCACTTT	CASSARGRDRYSPLHF
13	TRBV28	many	NA	TRBJ2-2	TGTGCCAGCTGGAATAGCGATACCGGGGAGCTGTTTTTT	CASWNSDTGELFF
12	TRBV20-1	NA	NA	TRBJ1-1	TGCAGTGCTATACAGCGGCCAGGGAAAGCTTTCTTT	CSAIQRPGKAFF
16	TRBV4-1	NA	TRBD2	TRBJ2-7	TGCGCCAGCAGCTATCGACTAGCGGGAGGTTTGACCGAGCAGTACTTC	CASSYRLAGGLTEQYF
16	TRBV7-2	NA	NA	TRBJ2-5	TGTGCCAGCAGCTTAGGGGGTCGGGGAGGTCAAGAGACCCAGTACTTC	CASSLGGRGGQETQYF
16	TRBV28	once	TRBD2	TRBJ2-7	TGTGCCAGCAGGGAACCCGGGACTAGCGGGAACCACGAGCAGTACTTC	CASREPGTSGNHEQYF
14	TRBV5-1	few	NA	TRBJ1-1	TGCGCCAGCAGCCTTCCGAGCTTGAGGACTGAAGCTTTCTTT	CASSLPSLRTEAFF
15	TRBV7-9	NA	TRBD1	TRBJ1-2	TGTGCCAGCAGCTTAGCGCTTGCGGGACAGGGCACAGACACCTTC	CASSLALAGQGTDTF
16	TRBV12-3/TRBV12-4	many	NA	TRBJ1-2	TGTGCCAGCAGCTTAAAAAGAAGACCCTCGGACTATGGCTACACCTTC	CASSLKRRPSDYGYTF
15	TRBV28	many	TRBD1	TRBJ2-7	TGTGCCAGCACCCCGGTCGGGACAGGGCTCTACGAGCAGTACTTC	CASTPVGTGLYEQYF
16	TRBV7-2	NA	NA	TRBJ2-1	TGTGCCAGCAGCTTTTCGACTAGTTGGATCTACAATGAGCAGTTCTTC	CASSFSTSWIYNEQFF
18	TRBV11-2	NA	NA	TRBJ2-7	TGTGCCAGCAGCTCCAAAGACAGACTCTCCCTCTTCTCCTACGAGCAGTACTTC	CASSSKDRLSLFSYEQYF
12	TRBV2	many	TRBD1	TRBJ2-4	TGTGCCAGCAGTGCCCCCCAGGGGGCATTGGACTTC	CASSAPQGALDF
13	TRBV6-2/TRBV6-3	NA	NA	TRBJ1-1	TGTGCCAGCCATGGGACACCCGCCGGTGAAGCTTTCTTT	CASHGTPAGEAFF
14	TRBV20-1	NA	TRBD1	TRBJ1-2	TGCAGTGCTGTCCGGGACAGCACTGGGTATGGCTACACCTTC	CSAVRDSTGYGYTF
16	TRBV28	NA	NA	TRBJ2-1	TGTGCCAGCAGTTTTGACTGGCAAAAAAAAAACAATGAGCAGTTCTTC	CASSFDWQKKNNEQFF
14	TRBV24-1	NA	NA	TRBJ2-2	TGTGCCACCAGTGATTCCCACCGGGGGGGGGAGCTGTTTTTT	CATSDSHRGGELFF
13	TRBV5-1	many	NA	TRBJ1-2	TGCGCCAGCAGCTTGGCGGGGGTTGAGAGCTACACCTTC	CASSLAGVESYTF
11	TRBV4-1	many	NA	TRBJ2-7	TGCGCCAGCAGCCAAGACGGGGAGCAGTACTTC	CASSQDGEQYF